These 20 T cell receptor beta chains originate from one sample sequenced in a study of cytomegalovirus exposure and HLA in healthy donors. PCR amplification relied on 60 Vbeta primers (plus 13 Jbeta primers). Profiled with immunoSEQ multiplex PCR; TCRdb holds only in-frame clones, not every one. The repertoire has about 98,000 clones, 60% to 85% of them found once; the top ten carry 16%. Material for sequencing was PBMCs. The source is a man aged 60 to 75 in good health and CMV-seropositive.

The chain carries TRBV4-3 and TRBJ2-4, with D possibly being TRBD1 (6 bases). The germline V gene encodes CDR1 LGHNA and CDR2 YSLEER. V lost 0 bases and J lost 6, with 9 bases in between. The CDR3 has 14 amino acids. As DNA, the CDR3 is TGCGCCAGCAGCCAAGAAATCAGGGGAAACATTCAGTACTTC. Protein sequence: CASSQEIRGNIQYF.

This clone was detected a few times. For the CDR3, the DNA is TGTGCCAGCAGCGCCTCGGGAAGAGAGACCCAGTACTTC. This gives the protein CASSASGRETQYF. This chain uses TRBV6-5 with TRBJ2-5, with D possibly matching TRBD2 (5 bases). The germline V gene encodes CDR1 MNHEY and CDR2 SVGAGI. With 6 bases removed from V and 4 bases from J, the gap between germline ends came to 12 bases. The CDR3 is 13 residues long.

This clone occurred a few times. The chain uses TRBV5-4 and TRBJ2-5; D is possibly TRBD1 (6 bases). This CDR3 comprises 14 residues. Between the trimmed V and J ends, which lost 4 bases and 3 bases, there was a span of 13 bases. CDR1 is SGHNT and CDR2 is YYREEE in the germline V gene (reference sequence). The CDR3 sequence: CASSLQTGEETQYF. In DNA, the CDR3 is TGTGCCAGCAGCCTACAGACAGGAGAAGAGACCCAGTACTTC.

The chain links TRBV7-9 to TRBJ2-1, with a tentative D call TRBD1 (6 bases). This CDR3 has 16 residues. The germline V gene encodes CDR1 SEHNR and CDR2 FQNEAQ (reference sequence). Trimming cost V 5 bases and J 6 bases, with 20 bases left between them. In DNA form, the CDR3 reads TGTGCCAGCAGCCCCCGTGGGTTGGCAGGGGCCAATGAGCAGTTCTTC. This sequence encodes CASSPRGLAGANEQFF.

Here the CDR3 reads CGTPGLMNTEAFF. CDR3 bases: TGCGGGACTCCCGGCCTAATGAACACTGAAGCTTTCTTT. V usage is TRBV29-1 and J usage is TRBJ1-1, with D possibly TRBD1 on 5 matching bases. This CDR3 is built from 13 residues. From germline, CDR1 is SQVTM and CDR2 ANQGSEA. The full variable domain, rest sourced from reference TRBV29-1 and TRBJ1-1, is SAVISQKPSRDICQRGTSLTIQCQVDSQVTMMFWYRQQPGQSLTLIATANQGSEATYESGFVIDKFPISRPNLTFSTLTVSNMSPEDSSIYLCGTPGLMNTEAFFGQGTRLTVV.

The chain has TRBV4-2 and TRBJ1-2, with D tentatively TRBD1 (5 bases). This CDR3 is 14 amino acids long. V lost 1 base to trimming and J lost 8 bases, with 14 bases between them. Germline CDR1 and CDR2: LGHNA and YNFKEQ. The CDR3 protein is CASSQVGGSRGYTF. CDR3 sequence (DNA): TGTGCCAGCAGCCAAGTTGGGGGGAGTAGGGGCTACACCTTC.

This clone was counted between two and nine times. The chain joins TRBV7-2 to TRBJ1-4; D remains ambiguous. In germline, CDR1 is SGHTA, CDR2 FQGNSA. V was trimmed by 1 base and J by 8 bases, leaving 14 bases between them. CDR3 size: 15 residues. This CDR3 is CASSLDGSRSEKLFF. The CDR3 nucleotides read TGTGCCAGCAGCTTAGACGGGAGCCGTTCGGAAAAACTGTTTTTT.

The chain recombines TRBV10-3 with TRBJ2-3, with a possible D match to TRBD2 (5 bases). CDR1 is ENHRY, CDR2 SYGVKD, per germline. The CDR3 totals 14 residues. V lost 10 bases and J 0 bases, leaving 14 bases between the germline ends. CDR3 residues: CATLGESSTDTQYF. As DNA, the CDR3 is TGTGCCACGCTCGGGGAGTCTAGCACAGATACGCAGTATTTT.

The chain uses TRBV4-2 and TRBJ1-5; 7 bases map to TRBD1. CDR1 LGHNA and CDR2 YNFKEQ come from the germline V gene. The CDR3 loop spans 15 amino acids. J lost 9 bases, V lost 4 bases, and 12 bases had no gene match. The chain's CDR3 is CASSLRDSVPGPQHF. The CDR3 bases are TGTGCCAGCAGCCTCCGGGACAGCGTACCCGGGCCCCAGCATTTT.

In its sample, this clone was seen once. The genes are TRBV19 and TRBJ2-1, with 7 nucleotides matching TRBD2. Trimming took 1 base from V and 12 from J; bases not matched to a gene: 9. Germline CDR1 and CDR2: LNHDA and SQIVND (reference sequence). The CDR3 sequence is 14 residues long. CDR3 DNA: TGTGCCAGTAGTATAGGGGGAGGGACCCCTGCGCAGTTCTTC. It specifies CASSIGGGTPAQFF.

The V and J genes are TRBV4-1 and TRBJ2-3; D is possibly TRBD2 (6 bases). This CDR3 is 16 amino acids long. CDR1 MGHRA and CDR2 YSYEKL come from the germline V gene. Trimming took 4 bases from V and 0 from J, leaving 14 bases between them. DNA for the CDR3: TGCGCCAGCAGCCCGACTCGGGGGACTAGCACAGATACGCAGTATTTT. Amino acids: CASSPTRGTSTDTQYF.

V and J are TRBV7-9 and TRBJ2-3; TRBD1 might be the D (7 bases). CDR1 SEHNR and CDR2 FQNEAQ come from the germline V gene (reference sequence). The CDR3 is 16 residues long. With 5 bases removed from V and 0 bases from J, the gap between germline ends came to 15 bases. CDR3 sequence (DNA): TGTGCCAGCAGCCAACCACAGGGGACTAGCACAGATACGCAGTATTTT. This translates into CASSQPQGTSTDTQYF.

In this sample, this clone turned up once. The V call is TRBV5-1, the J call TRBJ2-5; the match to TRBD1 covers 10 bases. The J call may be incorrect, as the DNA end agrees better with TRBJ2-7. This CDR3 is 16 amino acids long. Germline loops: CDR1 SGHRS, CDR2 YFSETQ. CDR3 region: CASSKGTGESSYEQYF. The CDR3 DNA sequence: TGCGCCAGCAGCAAAGGGACAGGGGAGAGCTCCTACGAGCAGTACTTC.

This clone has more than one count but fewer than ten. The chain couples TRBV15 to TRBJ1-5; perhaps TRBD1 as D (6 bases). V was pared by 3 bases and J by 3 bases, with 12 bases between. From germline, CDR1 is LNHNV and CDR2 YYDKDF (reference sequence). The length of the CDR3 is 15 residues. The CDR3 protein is CATSRETGSNQPQHF. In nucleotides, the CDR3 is TGTGCCACCAGCAGGGAGACAGGTTCCAATCAGCCCCAGCATTTT.

Written as DNA, the CDR3 is TGTGCCAGCAGCTCCCCTCCCGGGCTAGCGGGGCGTGACACAGATACGCAGTATTTT. Translating it yields CASSSPPGLAGRDTDTQYF. The genes are TRBV9 and TRBJ2-3; 9 bases line up with TRBD2. This CDR3 contains 19 residues. V lost 4 bases, J lost 2 bases, and 17 bases stayed unmatched. Germline V gene lookup returns CDR1 SGDLS and CDR2 YYNGEE.

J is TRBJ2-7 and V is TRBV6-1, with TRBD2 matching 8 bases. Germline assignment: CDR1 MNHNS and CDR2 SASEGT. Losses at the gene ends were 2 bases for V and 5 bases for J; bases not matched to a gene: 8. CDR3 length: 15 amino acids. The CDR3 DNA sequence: TGTGCCAGCAGTGAACAAGGCGGGGGGCCCCACGAGCAGTACTTC. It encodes CASSEQGGGPHEQYF.

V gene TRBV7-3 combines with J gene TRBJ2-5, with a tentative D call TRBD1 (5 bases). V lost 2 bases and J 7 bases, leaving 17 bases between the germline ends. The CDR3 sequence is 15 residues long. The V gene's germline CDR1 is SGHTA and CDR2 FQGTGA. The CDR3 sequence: CASSLSPGPQGTQYF. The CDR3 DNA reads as TGTGCCAGCAGCTTATCCCCCGGGCCCCAGGGGACCCAGTACTTC.

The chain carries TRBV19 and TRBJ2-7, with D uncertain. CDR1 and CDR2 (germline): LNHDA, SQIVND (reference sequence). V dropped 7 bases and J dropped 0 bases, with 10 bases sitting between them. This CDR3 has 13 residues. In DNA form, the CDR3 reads TGTGCCAGTACCGCATCGAGCTCCTACGAGCAGTACTTC. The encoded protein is CASTASSSYEQYF.

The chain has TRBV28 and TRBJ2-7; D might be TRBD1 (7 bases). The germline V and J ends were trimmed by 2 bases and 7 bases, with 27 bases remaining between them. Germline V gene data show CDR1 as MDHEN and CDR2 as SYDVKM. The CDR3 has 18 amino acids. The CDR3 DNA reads TGTGCCAGCAGTTTAGGCCCGGGGACAGCCCTCCGAGGGGGGGAGCAGTACTTC. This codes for CASSLGPGTALRGGEQYF.

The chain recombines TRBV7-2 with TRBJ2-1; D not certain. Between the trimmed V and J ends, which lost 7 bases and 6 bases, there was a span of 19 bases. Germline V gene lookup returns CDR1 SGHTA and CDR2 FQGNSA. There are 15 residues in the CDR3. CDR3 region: CASTQAPGPGNEQFF. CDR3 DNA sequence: TGTGCCAGCACGCAGGCCCCCGGCCCAGGCAATGAGCAGTTCTTC.